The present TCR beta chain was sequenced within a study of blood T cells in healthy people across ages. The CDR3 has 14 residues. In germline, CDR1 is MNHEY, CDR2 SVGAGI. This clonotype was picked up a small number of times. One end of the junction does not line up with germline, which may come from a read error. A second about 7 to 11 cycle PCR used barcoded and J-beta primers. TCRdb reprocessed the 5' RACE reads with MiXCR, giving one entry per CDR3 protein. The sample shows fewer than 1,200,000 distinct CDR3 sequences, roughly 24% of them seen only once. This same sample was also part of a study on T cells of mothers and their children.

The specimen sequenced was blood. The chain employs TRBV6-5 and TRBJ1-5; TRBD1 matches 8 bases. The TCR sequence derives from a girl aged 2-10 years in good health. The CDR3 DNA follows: TGTGCCAGCAGTTACGGACAGGGCAATCGGCCCCAGCATTTT. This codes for CASSYGQGNRPQHF.